Shown below are 26 T cell receptor beta chains from a single sample sequenced in a study of T cells in Graves' hyperthyroidism and ophthalmopathy (dated by TCRdb to between 2018 and 2021). Libraries were built with multiplex PCR. Sequencing relied on an Illumina HiSeq 2000. Amplification of TCR beta CDR3 regions was carried out from RNA transcripts. For the first round of RT-PCR on the TCR CDR3, the HTBI primer set was used together with the Qiagen OneStep RT-PCR kit. Using fastp trimming at Q25 and MiXCR clonotype assembly, TCRdb reanalyzed the public sequencing data and kept in-frame beta chains. When rows share a CDR3 protein, they turn into one entry using the most common DNA and genes. Counted in this sample were a few hundred thousand distinct CDR3 sequences; roughly 19% of them appeared once. The ten top clones hold about 3.7% of the sample. Sequenced material: blood. These receptors were obtained from a woman aged 18-29 years with Graves' hyperthyroidism.

This clonotype showed up many times. The genes are TRBV5-1 and TRBJ1-1; TRBD1 matches 8 bases. Unmatched junction bases numbered 10, after V lost 8 bases and J lost 1 base. Germline lookup yields CDR1 SGHRS and CDR2 YFSETQ. The CDR3 length is 15 residues. The CDR3 bases are TGCGCCAGTGGACAGGGTGATTATTCGAACACTGAAGCTTTCTTT. Protein: CASGQGDYSNTEAFF.

The chain carries TRBV6-1 and TRBJ1-3; maybe TRBD1 (5 bases). The CDR3 has 16 residues. The germline CDR1 and CDR2 sequences are MNHNS and SASEGT. Trimming pared 4 bases from V and 0 bases from J, leaving 13 bases between. The CDR3 protein is CASSGPLGVSGNTIYF. The CDR3 region has the DNA TGTGCCAGCAGTGGACCTCTGGGGGTCTCTGGAAACACCATATATTTT.

This clonotype came up many times. The rearrangement links TRBV10-2 to TRBJ1-2, with D unresolved. The V end was cut by 0 bases, the J end by 8 bases, with 13 bases between. The CDR3 sequence is 14 residues long. In germline, CDR1 is WSHSY, CDR2 SAAADI. The CDR3 DNA reads TGCGCCAGCAGTGAGTCTGGAAGGGTCTCCGGCTACACCTTC. Its translation: CASSESGRVSGYTF.

This clonotype was counted at least ten times. This rearrangement joins TRBV30 to TRBJ2-7; 7 bases agree with TRBD1. Germline CDR1 and CDR2: GTSNPN and SVGIG (reference sequence). Trimming took 4 bases from V and 2 from J; bases not matched to a gene: 8. The CDR3 sequence is 14 residues long. CDR3 sequence: CAWTRTGYTYEQYF. The CDR3 nucleotides read TGTGCCTGGACCAGGACAGGATATACCTACGAGCAGTACTTC. Variable domain in full (rest from reference TRBV30 and TRBJ2-7): SQTIHQWPATLVQPVGSPLSLECTVEGTSNPNLYWYRQAAGRGLQLLFYSVGIGQISSEVPQNLSASRPQDRQFILSSKKLLLSDSGFYLCAWTRTGYTYEQYFGPGTRLTVT.

Comments on this clonotype: A much larger clone is a single base away; this may be a read error. This rearrangement joins TRBV4-1 to TRBJ2-5; D remains unclear. V gave up 2 bases and J gave up 7 bases, with 11 bases separating them. The CDR3 has 13 amino acids. Germline CDR1 reads MGHRA; CDR2 reads YSYEKL. The CDR3 DNA follows: TGCGCCAGCAGCCAATTGCCCCTGGTGACCCAGTACTTC. It codes for CASSQLPLVTQYF.

In this sample, this clonotype turned up many times. The chain is built from TRBV6-2 or TRBV6-3 and TRBJ1-5; D unresolved. The CDR3 spans 19 residues. Germline assignment: CDR1 MNHEY and CDR2 SVGEGT. V was trimmed by 4 bases and J by 0 bases, leaving 22 bases between them. The CDR3 protein is CASSSPGEGYPYSNQPQHF. CDR3 DNA sequence: TGTGCCAGCAGTTCTCCGGGAGAAGGGTATCCCTATAGCAATCAGCCCCAGCATTTT.

The chain combines TRBV10-3 with TRBJ1-2; D uncertain. Trimming pared 8 bases from V and 2 bases from J, leaving 21 bases between. This CDR3 region has 16 residues. The germline CDR1 and CDR2 sequences are ENHRY and SYGVKD. The CDR3 here is CAIRPSPLKYNYGYTF. CDR3 DNA: TGTGCCATCCGGCCCAGCCCTTTGAAGTACAACTATGGCTACACCTTC.

This clonotype was seen repeatedly, ten times or more. The CDR3 nucleotides read TGCGCCAGCAGTGAAGGTTTAGGTATCTCCTACGAGCAGTACTTC. Encoded protein: CASSEGLGISYEQYF. This chain connects TRBV10-1 to TRBJ2-7; D is uncertain. V dropped 3 bases and J dropped 0 bases, with 12 bases sitting between them. The V gene's germline CDR1 is WNHNN and CDR2 SYGVQD (reference sequence). The CDR3 covers 15 residues.

J is TRBJ1-1 and V is TRBV12-3 or TRBV12-4; possibly TRBD1 for D (5 bases). V lost 10 bases and J 0 bases, leaving 18 bases between the germline ends. The CDR3 has 15 residues. Written as DNA, the CDR3 is TGTGCCACAACACCCAGACAGTCCATGAACACTGAAGCTTTCTTT. Its protein is CATTPRQSMNTEAFF.

In this sample, this clonotype turned up many times. In DNA form, the CDR3 reads TGTGCCAGCAGGGGAGCCCCTGGGGCCAACGTCCTGACTTTC. Amino acid sequence: CASRGAPGANVLTF. The gene calls are TRBV27 and TRBJ2-6; TRBD2 is a possible D gene (5 bases). CDR3 length equals 14 residues. Germline V CDR1 and CDR2: MNHEY, SMNVEV (reference sequence). V lost 6 bases to trimming and J lost 2 bases, with 8 bases between them.

At least ten counts were recorded for this clonotype. The rearrangement uses TRBV5-1 and TRBJ2-4; TRBD1 agrees at 8 bases. The length of the CDR3 is 13 residues. With V trimmed by 4 bases and J by 6 bases, 3 bases remained unmatched. Germline CDR1 and CDR2: SGHRS and YFSETQ. The CDR3 is CASSLGQGNIQYF. CDR3 DNA: TGCGCCAGCAGCCTCGGACAGGGAAACATTCAGTACTTC.

This clonotype was found many times. This rearrangement joins TRBV12-3 or TRBV12-4 to TRBJ1-2; D perhaps matches TRBD1 (6 bases). This CDR3 spans 16 amino acids. V was cut by 6 bases and J by 7 bases, with 24 bases left in between. CDR3 in amino acids: CASSPGEPTGLSGYTF. CDR3 coding DNA: TGTGCCAGCAGCCCCGGGGAACCGACAGGCCTTTCTGGCTACACCTTC.

In this sample, this clonotype turned up many times. The genes are TRBV5-1 and TRBJ2-2, with a possible D match to TRBD2 (6 bases). Germline lookup yields CDR1 SGHRS and CDR2 YFSETQ. Trimming pared 6 bases from V and 4 bases from J, leaving 16 bases between. The CDR3 sequence is 15 residues long. The CDR3 coding sequence is TGCGCCAGCACTGCTGGGGGACTCACCACCGGGGAGCTGTTTTTT. Encoded protein: CASTAGGLTTGELFF.

This clonotype was seen at least ten times. V is TRBV20-1 and J is TRBJ1-5; 9 bases are shared with TRBD1. Germline V gene data show CDR1 as DFQATT and CDR2 as SNEGSKA (reference sequence). The CDR3 is 13 amino acids. Trimming cost V 5 bases and J 6 bases; bases outside gene matches: 5. The CDR3 region is CSAGTGPPQPQHF. The CDR3 coding sequence is TGCAGTGCTGGGACAGGGCCTCCTCAGCCCCAGCATTTT.

There are many counts of this clonotype. The V call is TRBV12-3 or TRBV12-4, the J call TRBJ1-3, with 8 bases that match TRBD1. Unmatched junction bases numbered 7, after V lost 5 bases and J lost 4 bases. CDR3 length: 15 residues. CDR3 sequence reads: CASSAFRGRGNTIYF. For the CDR3, the DNA is TGTGCCAGCAGTGCATTCAGGGGGCGAGGAAACACCATATATTTT.

This clonotype occurred many times. The chain carries TRBV3-1 and TRBJ2-2; D unclear. V was cut by 4 bases and J by 6 bases, with 12 bases left in between. CDR1 and CDR2 from the germline V gene are LGHDT and YNNKEL (reference sequence). The CDR3 covers 14 residues. The CDR3 sequence: CASSRARVAGELFF. CDR3 sequence (DNA): TGTGCCAGCAGCCGCGCTAGGGTAGCCGGGGAGCTGTTTTTT.

Ten or more counts support this clonotype. This chain joins TRBV6-4 and TRBJ1-5, with D unresolved. This CDR3 has 16 amino acids. The germline V and J ends were trimmed by 2 bases and 0 bases, with 11 bases remaining between them. Germline loops: CDR1 MRHNA, CDR2 SNTAGT. The CDR3 DNA reads as TGTGCCAGCAGTGACAGGGCAGGTCTTAGCAATCAGCCCCAGCATTTT. This sequence encodes CASSDRAGLSNQPQHF.

This clonotype was seen ten or more times. V gene TRBV28 combines with J gene TRBJ2-7, with 7 bases identical to TRBD2. Germline V lookup: CDR1 MDHEN, CDR2 SYDVKM. J was trimmed by 1 base and V by 6 bases; bases with no gene match: 9. The CDR3 extends over 15 amino acids. Here the CDR3 reads CASSSFSGGSYEQYF. The CDR3 DNA is TGTGCCAGCAGCTCATTCTCGGGGGGATCCTACGAGCAGTACTTC.

This sequence joins TRBV14 and TRBJ1-5; no definite D call. CDR1 is SGHDN and CDR2 is FVKESK in the germline V gene. With 1 base removed from V and 3 bases from J, the gap between germline ends came to 16 bases. The CDR3 length is 17 residues. CDR3 nucleotide sequence: TGTGCCAGCAGCCAAGGCCCAATTCGTATCGACAATCAGCCCCAGCATTTT. This translates into CASSQGPIRIDNQPQHF.

This clonotype was counted at least ten times. The rearrangement uses TRBV30 and TRBJ2-7; 8 nucleotides line up with TRBD1. Germline CDR1 and CDR2: GTSNPN and SVGIG (reference sequence). Trimming took 2 bases from V and 2 from J; bases not matched to a gene: 8. The CDR3 totals 15 residues. The CDR3 bases are TGTGCCTGGAGTCAACCAATGACAGGGGCCTACGAGCAGTACTTC. Translated, it gives CAWSQPMTGAYEQYF.

V usage is TRBV29-1 and J usage is TRBJ1-2; D unclear. The CDR3 is 13 residues long. The V gene's germline CDR1 is SQVTM and CDR2 ANQGSEA. The V end lost 6 bases, the J end lost 5 bases, and 16 bases lay between the germline ends. The CDR3 is CSVRTDPRYGYTF. CDR3 DNA sequence: TGCAGCGTACGGACCGATCCTCGATATGGCTACACCTTC. The full variable domain, completed using reference TRBV29-1 and TRBJ1-2, is SAVISQKPSRDICQRGTSLTIQCQVDSQVTMMFWYRQQPGQSLTLIATANQGSEATYESGFVIDKFPISRPNLTFSTLTVSNMSPEDSSIYLCSVRTDPRYGYTFGSGTRLTVV.

This clonotype occurred many times. This sequence joins TRBV6-5 and TRBJ2-7, with D unclear. Deletions cut 2 bases from V and 1 base from J, with 9 bases between. The germline gives CDR1 MNHEY, CDR2 SVGAGI. The CDR3 totals 14 residues. The CDR3 nucleotides read TGTGCCAGCAGTTACGTTGGGCATTCCTACGAGCAGTACTTC. Its translation: CASSYVGHSYEQYF.

This clonotype was recorded many times. The chain uses TRBV12-3 or TRBV12-4 and TRBJ1-5, with D uncertain. The CDR3 loop spans 14 amino acids. V was pared by 1 base and J by 4 bases, with 8 bases between. The CDR3 loop reads CASSLEVGNQPQHF. The DNA of the CDR3 is TGTGCCAGCAGTTTAGAGGTTGGAAATCAGCCCCAGCATTTT.

Many counts were recorded for this clonotype. This sequence joins TRBV7-8 and TRBJ2-2; no reliable D call. This CDR3 region has 15 residues. From germline, CDR1 is SGHVS and CDR2 FQNEAQ. The V end lost 6 bases, the J end lost 7 bases, and 18 bases lay between the germline ends. In DNA, the CDR3 is TGTGCCAGCAGTCCATCGCTGAAAACGAGCGGGGAGCTGTTTTTT. It yields the protein CASSPSLKTSGELFF.

This clonotype was seen many times. The J gene is TRBJ2-7, the V gene TRBV7-9, with 8 bases identical to TRBD1. The CDR3 runs 14 residues. V shed 2 bases and J 6 bases; nucleotides not matched to a gene: 6. Looked up from germline, CDR1 is SEHNR and CDR2 is FQNEAQ (reference sequence). CDR3 loop: CASSLNRGAAEQYF. The DNA of the CDR3 is TGTGCCAGCAGCTTAAACAGGGGGGCGGCCGAGCAGTACTTC.

This clonotype has ten or more counts. The V gene is TRBV20-1, the J gene TRBJ2-7; no reliable D call. Germline CDR1 and CDR2: DFQATT and SNEGSKA (reference sequence). The CDR3 spans 13 residues. V gave up 6 bases and J gave up 0 bases, with 12 bases separating them. The CDR3 region has the DNA TGCAGTGCCCAGGAGCGTATCTCCTACGAGCAGTACTTC. Translated, it gives CSAQERISYEQYF.